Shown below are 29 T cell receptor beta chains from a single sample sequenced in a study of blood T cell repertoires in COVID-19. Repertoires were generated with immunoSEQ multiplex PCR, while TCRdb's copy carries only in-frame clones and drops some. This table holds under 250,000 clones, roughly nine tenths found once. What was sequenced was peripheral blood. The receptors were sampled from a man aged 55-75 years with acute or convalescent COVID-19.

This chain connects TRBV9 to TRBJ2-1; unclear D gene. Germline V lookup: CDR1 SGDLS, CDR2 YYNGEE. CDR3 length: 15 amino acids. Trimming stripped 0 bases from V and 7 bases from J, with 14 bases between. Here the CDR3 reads CASSVEERGVNEQFF. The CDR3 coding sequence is TGTGCCAGCAGCGTAGAGGAGCGTGGAGTAAATGAGCAGTTCTTC.

The CDR3 nucleotides read TGTGCCAGCGGTCTGACGGACAGCTCTGGAAACACCATATATTTT. Translating gives CASGLTDSSGNTIYF. This sequence joins TRBV7-9 and TRBJ1-3, with a tentative D call TRBD1 (6 bases). CDR3 length: 15 residues. Germline V CDR1 and CDR2: SEHNR, FQNEAQ (reference sequence). V lost 8 bases and J lost 0, with 14 bases in between.

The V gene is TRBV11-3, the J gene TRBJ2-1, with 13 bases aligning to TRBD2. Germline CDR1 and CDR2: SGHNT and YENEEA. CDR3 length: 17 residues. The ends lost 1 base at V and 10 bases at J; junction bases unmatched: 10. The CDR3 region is CASSLAGTSGAGGEQFF. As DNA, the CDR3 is TGTGCCAGCAGCTTAGCGGGGACTAGCGGGGCCGGGGGCGAGCAGTTCTTC.

The CDR3 DNA reads TGTGCCAGCAGTGGCAGGGTTGCAACTAATGAAAAACTGTTTTTT. Translated: CASSGRVATNEKLFF. The V call is TRBV2, the J call TRBJ1-4; D is perhaps TRBD1 (5 bases). This CDR3 is 15 amino acids long. Trimming removed 4 bases at V and 0 bases at J, with 9 bases between. Germline CDR1 reads SNHLY; CDR2 reads FYNNEI.

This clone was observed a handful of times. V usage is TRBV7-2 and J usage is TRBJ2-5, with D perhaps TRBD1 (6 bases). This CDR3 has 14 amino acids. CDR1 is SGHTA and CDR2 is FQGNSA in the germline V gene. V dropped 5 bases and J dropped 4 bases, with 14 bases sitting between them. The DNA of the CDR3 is TGTGCCAGCAGCCTCTGGGACACCACAGAGACCCAGTACTTC. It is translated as CASSLWDTTETQYF. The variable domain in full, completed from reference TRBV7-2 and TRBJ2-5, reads GAGVSQSPSNKVTEKGKDVELRCDPISGHTALYWYRQSLGQGLEFLIYFQGNSAPDKSGLPSDRFSAERTGGSVSTLTIQRTQQEDSAVYLCASSLWDTTETQYFGPGTRLLVL.

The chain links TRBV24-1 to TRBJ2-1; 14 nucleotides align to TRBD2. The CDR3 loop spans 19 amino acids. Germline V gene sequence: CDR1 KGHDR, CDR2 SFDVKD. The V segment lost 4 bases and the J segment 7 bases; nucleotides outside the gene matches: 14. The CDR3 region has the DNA TGTGCCACCAGTGACCCCGGGACTAGCGGGAGTAGTGGGTTAAATGAGCAGTTCTTC. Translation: CATSDPGTSGSSGLNEQFF.

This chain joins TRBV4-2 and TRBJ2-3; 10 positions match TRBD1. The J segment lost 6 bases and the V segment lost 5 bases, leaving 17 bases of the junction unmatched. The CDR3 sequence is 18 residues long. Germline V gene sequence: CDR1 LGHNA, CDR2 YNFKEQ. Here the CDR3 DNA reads TGTGCCAGCAGCGGACAGACAGGGGGCGCACCCCTGGGGGATACGCAGTATTTT. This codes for CASSGQTGGAPLGDTQYF.

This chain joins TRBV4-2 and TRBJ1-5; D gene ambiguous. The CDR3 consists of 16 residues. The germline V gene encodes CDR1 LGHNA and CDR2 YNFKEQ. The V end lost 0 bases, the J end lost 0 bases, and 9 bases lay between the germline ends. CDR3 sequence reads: CASSQEVAYSNQPQHF. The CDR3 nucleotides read TGTGCCAGCAGCCAAGAAGTTGCGTATAGCAATCAGCCCCAGCATTTT.

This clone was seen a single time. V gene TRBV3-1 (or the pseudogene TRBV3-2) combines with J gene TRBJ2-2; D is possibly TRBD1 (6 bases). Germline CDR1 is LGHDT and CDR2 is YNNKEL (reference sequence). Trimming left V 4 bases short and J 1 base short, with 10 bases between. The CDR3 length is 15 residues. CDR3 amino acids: CASSLGHQNTGELFF. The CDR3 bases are TGTGCCAGCAGCCTGGGACACCAGAACACCGGGGAGCTGTTTTTT.

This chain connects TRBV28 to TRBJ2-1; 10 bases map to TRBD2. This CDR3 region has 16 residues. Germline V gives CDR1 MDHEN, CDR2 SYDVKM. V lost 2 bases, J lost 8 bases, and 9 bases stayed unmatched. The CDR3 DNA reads TGTGCCAGCAGTTTAATGAGCCTAGCGGGAGTCTATGAGCAGTTCTTC. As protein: CASSLMSLAGVYEQFF.

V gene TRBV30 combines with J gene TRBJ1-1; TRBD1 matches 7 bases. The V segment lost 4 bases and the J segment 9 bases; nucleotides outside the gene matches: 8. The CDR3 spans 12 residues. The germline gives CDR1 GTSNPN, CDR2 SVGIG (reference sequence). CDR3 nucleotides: TGTGCCTGGAACATCGGGACAGTACAAGCTTTCTTT. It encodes CAWNIGTVQAFF.

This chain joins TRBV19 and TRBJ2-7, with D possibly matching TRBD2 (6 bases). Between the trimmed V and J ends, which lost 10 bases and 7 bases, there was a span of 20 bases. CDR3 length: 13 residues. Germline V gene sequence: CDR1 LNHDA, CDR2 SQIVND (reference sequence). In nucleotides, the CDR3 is TGTGCCACCTCGACTAGTACCGCTGGGGAGCAGTACTTC. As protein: CATSTSTAGEQYF.

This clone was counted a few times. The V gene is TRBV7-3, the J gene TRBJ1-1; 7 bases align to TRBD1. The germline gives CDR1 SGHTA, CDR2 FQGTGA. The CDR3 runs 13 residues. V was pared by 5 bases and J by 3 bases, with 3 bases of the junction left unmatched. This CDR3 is CASSPTGHTEAFF. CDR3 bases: TGTGCCAGCAGCCCGACAGGGCACACTGAAGCTTTCTTT.

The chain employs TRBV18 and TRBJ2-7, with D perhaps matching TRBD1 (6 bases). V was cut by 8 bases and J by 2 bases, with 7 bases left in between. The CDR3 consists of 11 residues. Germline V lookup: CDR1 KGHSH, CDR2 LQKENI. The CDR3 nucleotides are TGTGCCAGCCGGGACACCTACGAGCAGTACTTC. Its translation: CASRDTYEQYF.

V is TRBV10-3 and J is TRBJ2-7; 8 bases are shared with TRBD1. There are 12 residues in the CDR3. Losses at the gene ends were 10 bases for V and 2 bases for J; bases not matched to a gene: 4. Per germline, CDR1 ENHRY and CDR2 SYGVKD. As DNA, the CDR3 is TGTGCCAACGGACAGGGAACCTACGAGCAGTACTTC. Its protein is CANGQGTYEQYF.

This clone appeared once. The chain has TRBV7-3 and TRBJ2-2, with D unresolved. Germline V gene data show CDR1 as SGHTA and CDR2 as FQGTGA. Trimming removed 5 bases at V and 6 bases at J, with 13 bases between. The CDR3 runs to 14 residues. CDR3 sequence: CASSPLDRAGELFF. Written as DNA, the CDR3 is TGTGCCAGCAGCCCTTTAGATCGGGCCGGGGAGCTGTTTTTT.

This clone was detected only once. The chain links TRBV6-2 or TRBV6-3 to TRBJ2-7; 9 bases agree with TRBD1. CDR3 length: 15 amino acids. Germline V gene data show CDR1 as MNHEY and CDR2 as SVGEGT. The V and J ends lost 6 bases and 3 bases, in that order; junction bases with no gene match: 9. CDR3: CASSSTGTGHYEQYF. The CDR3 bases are TGTGCCAGCAGCTCGACCGGGACAGGGCACTACGAGCAGTACTTC.

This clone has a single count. Here the CDR3 reads CASSVTQTGEVGNQPQHF. DNA for the CDR3: TGTGCCAGCAGCGTCACACAGACGGGGGAAGTCGGCAATCAGCCCCAGCATTTT. V usage is TRBV9 and J usage is TRBJ1-5; D is possibly TRBD1 (5 bases). The CDR3 is made up of 18 amino acids. The germline V gene encodes CDR1 SGDLS and CDR2 YYNGEE. V was pared by 2 bases and J by 2 bases, with 20 bases between.

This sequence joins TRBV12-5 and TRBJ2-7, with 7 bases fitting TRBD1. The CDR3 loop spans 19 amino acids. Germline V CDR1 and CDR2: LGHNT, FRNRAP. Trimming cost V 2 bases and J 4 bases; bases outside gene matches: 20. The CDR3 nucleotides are TGTGCTAGTGGTTTGCTCCTTTTCCCTGACAGGGAGAGGAGTTACGAGCAGTACTTC. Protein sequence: CASGLLLFPDRERSYEQYF. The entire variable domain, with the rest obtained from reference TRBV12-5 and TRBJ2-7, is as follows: DARVTQTPRHKVTEMGQEVTMRCQPILGHNTVFWYRQTMMQGLELLAYFRNRAPLDDSGMPKDRFSAEMPDATLATLKIQPSEPRDSAVYFCASGLLLFPDRERSYEQYFGPGTRLTVT.

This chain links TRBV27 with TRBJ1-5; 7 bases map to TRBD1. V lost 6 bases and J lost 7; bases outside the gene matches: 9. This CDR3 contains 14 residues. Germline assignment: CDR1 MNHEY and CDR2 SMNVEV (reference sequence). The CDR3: CASSLTGAGQPQHF. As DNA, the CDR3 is TGTGCCAGCAGCCTTACAGGGGCGGGGCAGCCCCAGCATTTT.

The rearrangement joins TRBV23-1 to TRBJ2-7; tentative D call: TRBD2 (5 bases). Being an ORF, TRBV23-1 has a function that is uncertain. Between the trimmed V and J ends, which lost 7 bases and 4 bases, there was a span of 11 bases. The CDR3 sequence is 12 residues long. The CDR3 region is CASKDCGYEQYF. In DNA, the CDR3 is TGCGCCAGCAAGGACTGTGGGTACGAGCAGTACTTC.

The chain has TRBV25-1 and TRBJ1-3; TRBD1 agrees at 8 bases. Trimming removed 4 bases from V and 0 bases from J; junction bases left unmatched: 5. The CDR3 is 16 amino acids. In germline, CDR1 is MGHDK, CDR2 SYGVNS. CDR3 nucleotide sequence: TGTGCCAGCAGTGCGCGACAGGGGAGCTCTGGAAACACCATATATTTT. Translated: CASSARQGSSGNTIYF.

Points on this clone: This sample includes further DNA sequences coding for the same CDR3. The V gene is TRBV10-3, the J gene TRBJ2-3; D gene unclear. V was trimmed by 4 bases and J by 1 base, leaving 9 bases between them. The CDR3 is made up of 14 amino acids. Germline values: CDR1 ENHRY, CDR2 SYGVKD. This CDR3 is CAISVGGGTDTQYF. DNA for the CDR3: TGTGCCATCAGTGTAGGCGGCGGCACAGATACGCAGTATTTT.

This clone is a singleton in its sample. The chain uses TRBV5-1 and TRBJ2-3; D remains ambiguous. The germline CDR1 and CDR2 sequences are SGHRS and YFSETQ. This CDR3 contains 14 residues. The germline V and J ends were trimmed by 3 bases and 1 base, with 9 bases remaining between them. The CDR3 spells CASSSRSGTDTQYF. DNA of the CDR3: TGCGCCAGCAGCTCCCGGTCGGGCACAGATACGCAGTATTTT.

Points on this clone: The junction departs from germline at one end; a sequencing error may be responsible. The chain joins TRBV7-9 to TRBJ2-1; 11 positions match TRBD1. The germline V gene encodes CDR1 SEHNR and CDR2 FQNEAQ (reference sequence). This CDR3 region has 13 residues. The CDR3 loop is CASSLGVGDRGIF. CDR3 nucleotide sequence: TGTGCCAGCAGCTTAGGGGTCGGGGACAGGGGGATCTTC.

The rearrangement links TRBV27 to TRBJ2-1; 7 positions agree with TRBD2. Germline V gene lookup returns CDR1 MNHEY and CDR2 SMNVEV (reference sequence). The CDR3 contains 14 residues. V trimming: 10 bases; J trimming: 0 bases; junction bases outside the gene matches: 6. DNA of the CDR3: TGTGCCACCAGAGCGGGGAGCTCCTACAATGAGCAGTTCTTC. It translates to CATRAGSSYNEQFF.

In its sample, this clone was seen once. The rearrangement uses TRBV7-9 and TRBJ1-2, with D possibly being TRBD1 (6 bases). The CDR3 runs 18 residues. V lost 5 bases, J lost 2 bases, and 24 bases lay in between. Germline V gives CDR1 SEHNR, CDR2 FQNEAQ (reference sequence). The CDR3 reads CASSLVPTGRDQNYGYTF. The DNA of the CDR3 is TGTGCCAGCAGCCTAGTTCCCACAGGGAGGGATCAGAACTATGGCTACACCTTC.

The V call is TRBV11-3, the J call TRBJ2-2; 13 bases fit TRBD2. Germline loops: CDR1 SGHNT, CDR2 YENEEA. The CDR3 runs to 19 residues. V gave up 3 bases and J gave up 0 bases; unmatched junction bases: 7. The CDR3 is CASSFGLAGDLANTGELFF. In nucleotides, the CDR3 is TGTGCCAGCAGCTTCGGACTAGCGGGAGACCTCGCGAACACCGGGGAGCTGTTTTTT.

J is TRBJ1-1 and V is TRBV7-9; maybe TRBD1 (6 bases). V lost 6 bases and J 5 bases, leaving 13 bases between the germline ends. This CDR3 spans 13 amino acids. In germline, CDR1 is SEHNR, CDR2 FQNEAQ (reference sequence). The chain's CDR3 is CASRQGRGTEAFF. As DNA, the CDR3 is TGTGCCAGCAGACAGGGTAGGGGGACTGAAGCTTTCTTT.